This T cell receptor (beta chain) was captured by sequencing in a study of cytotoxic CD8 clonotypes in ibrutinib-treated CLL. Using immunoSEQ multiplex PCR, the repertoire was profiled, and TCRdb retains in-frame clones only, with some absent. There are hundreds of thousands of clones in the sample; roughly 74% occur only once, and approximately 15% lies in the top ten. In germline, CDR1 is LNHDA, CDR2 SQIVND (reference sequence). The CDR3 loop spans 18 amino acids. Trimming shortened V by 5 bases and J by 2 bases, and 25 bases separated the two germline ends. This receptor was identified in a human donor with chronic lymphocytic leukemia. The input for sequencing was PBMCs, taken after 24 months of ibrutinib treatment. The rearrangement links TRBV19 to TRBJ2-7; D perhaps matches TRBD2 (6 bases). The CDR3 nucleotides read TGTGCCAGTAGTTCCTGGGGAGGCTCCCGTTCCACCACCTACGAGCAGTACTTC. This encodes CASSSWGGSRSTTYEQYF.